This T cell receptor (beta chain) emerged from a study of T cell repertoires in cytomegalovirus infection (dated by TCRdb to the late 2010s). For the study in its entirety: Donor HLA type was relevant to the analysis, as public TCR beta signatures indicated carriage of CMV infection together with the matching HLA type.

V loses 1 base, J loses 12 bases, and the germline ends lie 13 bases apart. The germline V gene yields SGHVS for CDR1 and FNYEAQ for CDR2. Inclusive of the bounding cysteine and phenylalanine, the CDR3 is 13 residues long. Only the CDR3 DNA is retained, 39 bases long and in frame from the first base. Sequencer: Illumina HiSeq 1500. TCRdb passed the public sequencing reads through fastp at Q25 and MiXCR, retaining productive beta sequences. Each entry is one CDR3 protein sequence, shown with its most common DNA and genes. This sample gives 200,000 to 300,000 distinct CDR3 sequences in total; roughly 10% of them show up just once. The ten largest clonotypes hold around 15% of the sample. Here is what the overall study found, with its caveats: The ex vivo response was dominated by HLA-C-restricted CMV-specific TCR beta clonotypes, which also provided the single most frequent clonotype in two of eight donors. Carriers of CMV infection plus the relevant HLA type were discriminated by the cumulative frequency of public TCR beta family members in the study cohort and in an independent 352-donor cohort.

This clonotype was counted at least ten times. It has no known antigen specificity. No qualities accompany the bases; no much larger clone lies one base away. The V gene is TRBV7-6 and the J gene is TRBJ2-1, with TRBD2 tentatively as D gene (6 bases match). Sequencing was performed on PBMCs. This sequence originates from a human donor in good health (CMV status not recorded). Some clones in this sample may be carry-over from other donors' samples. The CDR3 here reads CASSLVLGGTQFF. The DNA is as follows: TGTGCCAGCAGCTTAGTGCTGGGGGGAACGCAGTTCTTC.